This TCR beta chain was identified during a study of blood T cell repertoires in COVID-19 (dated by TCRdb to 2020 to 2021). Background on the whole study: Samples from collaborators originated in the United States, Italy and Spain and spanned both the acute and convalescent phases of COVID-19. Sample metadata almost always included a de-identified subject ID, COVID-19 status, age in years and sex. Subjects who had been exposed to COVID-19, were actively infected with it, or had recovered from it provided the deeply sampled blood TCRbeta repertoires that made up the dataset. Where available, HLA class I and class II types were obtained from metadata supplied by the sample provider rather than from assay-based typing. The repertoires were released in a freely available public database intended as a resource for research on the immune response to SARS-CoV-2. The material from the prospective study consisted of cDNA or gDNA derived from T cells, B-cell-depleted T cells, or PBMCs. The samples were drawn from two sources: the first 160 participants of the ongoing ImmuneRACE study, and over 950 subjects contributed by 6 global collaborators. Here is what the overall study found, with its caveats: The amount of clinical and demographic metadata varied by source and participant and was provided uncurated.

TCRbeta CDR3 regions were amplified from genomic DNA using the immunoSEQ Assay, a bias-controlled multiplex PCR. The study's own analysis went as follows. The number of nucleated cells in each sample was estimated by amplification of reference gene primers within the assay. To quantify the absolute abundance of each unique TCRbeta CDR3 rearrangement, sequence reads were collapsed and filtered. For each sample, productive Simpson clonality was calculated as the square root of Simpson's diversity index over productive rearrangements. TCRdb limited this immuneACCESS table to in-frame rearrangements with V and J called. A share of clones is missing; checked studies link under half to unresolved V genes, and the rest is unexplained. V and J calls plus clone size are reproduced from that table; the DNA served to infer D and trimming. This sample is represented by fewer than 60,000 clones; about 86% of them were singletons. Approximately 6% of the sample lies in the top ten.

As encoded in the germline V gene, CDR1 is ENHRY while CDR2 is SYGVKD. Taken from cysteine to phenylalanine, the CDR3 has 14 residues. The sequence is cut down to CDR3 DNA, 42 bases in frame from base 1. Between the V and J ends, shortened by 3 bases and 11 bases respectively, the junction contains 19 bases. About this clone itself: Its target antigen remains unknown. Base quality data are lacking; no much larger clone is found one base away.

One collaborating source in Seattle enrolled patients while the patients were actively infected and followed the patients over time throughout the course of disease. Whole blood was collected in K2EDTA tubes by collaborating institutions according to the institutions' own protocols. Collaborator samples were shipped for TCRbeta analysis as frozen whole blood, isolated PBMCs, or DNA extracted from either sample type. This TCR was sampled from a woman aged 55 to 70 with COVID-19, enrolled during active disease. Sequencing input: peripheral blood. Rearrangement joined TRBV10-3 to TRBJ1-1, with the D gene not clear enough to name. The DNA sequence reads TGTGCCATCAGTGAAGCTGAGGGTATTGGAAGGGCTTTCTTT. Its coded protein is CAISEAEGIGRAFF.